The TCR beta chain under discussion was sequenced for a study of molecular identifiers for immune sequencing clone quantification. Libraries of naive CD8 cells were prepared from approximately 20,000 to 980,000 sorted cells using 10%, 30% or 50% RNA. TCRdb recomputed calls from the PCR reads with MiXCR, one row per CDR3 protein. Here the sample spans about half a million distinct CDR3 sequences, roughly 25% being singletons. The CDR3 length is 15 residues. The germline gives CDR1 LNHDA, CDR2 SQIVND (reference sequence). Trimming removed 6 bases from V and 4 bases from J; junction bases left unmatched: 4. General observations from the study: Identical TCR molecules that share a barcode could lead to an underestimation of highly expanded clone sizes.

This clonotype occurred many times. Its antigen is as yet unknown. The TCR comes from a human donor in good health. Some libraries in this study had Jurkat cell RNA spiked in. The chain links TRBV19 to TRBJ2-3; the match to TRBD2 covers 13 bases. The sequenced material came from naive CD8+ T cells from blood, with Jurkat cell RNA spiked in. The subset was: FACS-sorted CD8+CD4-CCR7+CD45RA+ naive T cells. DNA for the CDR3: TGTGCCAGTAGGCGACTAGCGGGGGGCCCAGATACGCAGTATTTT. Protein product: CASRRLAGGPDTQYF.